The rows below give T cell receptor beta chains drawn from one sample of a study of beta chain features in type 1 diabetes. Data came from immunoSEQ multiplex PCR; TCRdb stores just in-frame clones and leaves some out. The data contain fewer than 350,000 clones, about 15% of them singletons. Sample: naive CD4+ T cells from blood. These receptors all stem from a man younger than 30 with type 1 diabetes. Both conserved end residues are part of each CDR3. D genes are given only for firm matches. Expanded clones are given a class, and other clones once, few, many or no size at all.

d_gene	j_gene	abundance	len	v_gene	CDR3nt	CDR3aa
-	TRBJ2-1	few	12	TRBV7-2	TGTGCCAGCAGCTTACTGGGCTATGAGCAGTTCTTC	CASSLLGYEQFF
TRBD2	TRBJ2-5	few	16	TRBV5-1	TGCGCCAGCAGCTTGGGACTAGCGGGAGGGCCCGAGACCCAGTACTTC	CASSLGLAGGPETQYF
TRBD1	TRBJ1-5	few	13	TRBV2	TGTGCCACCCAAGACAGGGGCAATCAGCCCCAGCATTTT	CATQDRGNQPQHF
TRBD1	TRBJ2-7	-	15	TRBV5-4	TGTGCCAGCAGCTTCAGTTACAGGGGCTCCTACGAGCAGTACTTC	CASSFSYRGSYEQYF
-	TRBJ1-1	few	11	TRBV5-8	TGTGCCAGCAGCTTGGCCTGGGCGGCTTTCTTT	CASSLAWAAFF
-	TRBJ2-5	few	13	TRBV28	TGTGCCAGCAGTTTCGGGACTCGGGAGACCCAGTACTTC	CASSFGTRETQYF
TRBD2	TRBJ2-7	-	17	TRBV11-2	TGTGCCAGCAGCCCCATTAGGTCGGCTAGCGGGAGCTACGAGCAGTACTTC	CASSPIRSASGSYEQYF
-	TRBJ1-1	few	14	TRBV5-1	TGCGCCAGCAGCTTGGGAGTGTGGAACACTGAAGCTTTCTTT	CASSLGVWNTEAFF
-	TRBJ2-3	-	11	TRBV6-6	TGTGCCAGCAGTTCAGCAGATACGCAGTATTTT	CASSSADTQYF
-	TRBJ2-7	-	14	TRBV28	TGTGCCAGCAGTTTATCGGCGGGGAACTACGAGCAGTACTTC	CASSLSAGNYEQYF
-	TRBJ2-7	-	15	TRBV4-2	TGTGCCAGCAGCCAAGAAAGTCTAGTGGTGCGCGAGCAGTACTTC	CASSQESLVVREQYF
-	TRBJ2-5	-	11	TRBV30	TGTGCCTGGGTTCGGGAGAGGGGACTGTACTTC	CAWVRERGLYF
-	TRBJ1-4	-	14	TRBV5-1	TGCGCCAGCAGCACGGACAATTGGGGTGAAAAACTGTTTTTT	CASSTDNWGEKLFF
TRBD2	TRBJ2-1	-	18	TRBV5-1	TGCGCCAGCAGCTCGGGGGGACTAGCGGGGGGCTCCTACAATGAGCAGTTCTTC	CASSSGGLAGGSYNEQFF
-	TRBJ2-3	-	13	TRBV30	TGTGCCTGGAGTGCCCAGACTCTAACTACGCAGTATTTT	CAWSAQTLTTQYF
TRBD2	TRBJ2-7	-	16	TRBV9	TGTGCCAGCAGCGTAGGGCTAGCGGTCGTCTCCTACGAGCAGTACTTC	CASSVGLAVVSYEQYF
TRBD1	TRBJ1-1	few	15	TRBV6-6	TGTGCCAGCAGTTACTCGAATACAGGGGTTACTGAAGCTTTCTTT	CASSYSNTGVTEAFF
-	TRBJ1-1	-	13	TRBV28	TGTGCCAGCAGTTTAAGAGCGGGGCTTAGTGCTTTCTTT	CASSLRAGLSAFF
-	TRBJ1-5	few	15	TRBV2	TGTGCCAGCAGTGAAGATAACAGGGTGCGTCAGCCCCAGCATTTT	CASSEDNRVRQPQHF
TRBD1	TRBJ2-7	-	15	TRBV6-6	TGTGCCAGCAGTTTGGCGGGACAGGGAGGGCGCGAGCAGTACTTC	CASSLAGQGGREQYF
TRBD2	TRBJ2-1	-	17	TRBV6-4	TGTGCCAGCAGTCCTTTAGCGGGAGGGCCGTCCTACAATGAGCAGTTCTTC	CASSPLAGGPSYNEQFF
TRBD1	TRBJ2-5	-	15	TRBV5-6	TGTGCCAGCAGCTTGCAGGGGGCGCGGTCGGAGACCCAGTACTTC	CASSLQGARSETQYF
-	TRBJ2-1	few	15	TRBV6-5	TGTGCCAGCAGTTACGGACTTGCGAGTGGCGATGAGCAGTTCTTC	CASSYGLASGDEQFF
-	TRBJ1-6	few	15	TRBV9	TGTGCCAGCAGCGTAGGACAGAGCTATAATTCACCCCTCCACTTT	CASSVGQSYNSPLHF
-	TRBJ2-7	few	15	TRBV15	TGTGCCACCAGCAGAGATCAAGACATGCTCTACGAGCAGTACTTC	CATSRDQDMLYEQYF
TRBD1	TRBJ2-1	few	14	TRBV5-4	TGTGCCAGCAGCTCTGGACAGGGGATAGATGAGCAGTTCTTC	CASSSGQGIDEQFF
TRBD1	TRBJ2-4	few	17	TRBV2	TGTGCCAGCAGCAGTCGGACAGGGGGCCTAACCAAAAACATTCAGTACTTC	CASSSRTGGLTKNIQYF
-	TRBJ2-7	once	11	TRBV7-2	TGTGCCAGCAGCCCCGCCTACGAGCAGTACTTC	CASSPAYEQYF
TRBD2	TRBJ2-2	few	14	TRBV30	TGTGCCTCCTCCGGGGGGGGAAGGACCGGGGAGCTGTTTTTT	CASSGGGRTGELFF
-	TRBJ2-5	few	15	TRBV27	TGTGCCAGCAGTTTTGTGGGGGGGCCAGAAGAGACCCAGTACTTC	CASSFVGGPEETQYF
-	TRBJ2-7	-	15	TRBV28	TGTGCCAGCAGCCAGCCAATAGGACAGTCCTACGAGCAGTACTTC	CASSQPIGQSYEQYF
-	TRBJ2-3	few	15	TRBV11-3	TGTGCCAGCAGCTCAGGGGCTAGCAGCACAGATACGCAGTATTTT	CASSSGASSTDTQYF
TRBD2	TRBJ2-1	-	14	TRBV11-2	TGTGCCAGCAGTCTTAGCGGGGGGGCATACGAGCAGTTCTTC	CASSLSGGAYEQFF
TRBD1	TRBJ2-7	-	15	TRBV5-4	TGTGCCAGCAGCGCGCCGGGACAGGGGCTCTACGAGCAGTACTTC	CASSAPGQGLYEQYF
TRBD1	TRBJ2-7	few	14	TRBV5-4	TGTGCCAGCAGCTCAGGGGGCTTCTCCTACGAGCAGTACTTC	CASSSGGFSYEQYF
TRBD1	TRBJ1-5	few	13	TRBV19	TGTGCCAGTAGATGGACAGGGAATCAGCCCCAGCATTTT	CASRWTGNQPQHF
-	TRBJ2-5	few	13	TRBV18	TGTGCCAGCTCACCACTATCAGGAGAGACCCAGTACTTC	CASSPLSGETQYF
-	TRBJ2-3	few	15	TRBV18	TGTGCCAGCTCATTCTCACGGGGTGGCACAGATACGCAGTATTTT	CASSFSRGGTDTQYF
-	TRBJ2-1	once	17	TRBV9	TGTGCCAGCAGCCCCCCCCCGGCAGGGGCGTCTTACAATGAGCAGTTCTTC	CASSPPPAGASYNEQFF
-	TRBJ2-7	-	14	TRBV6-6	TGTGCCAGCGGTCGACAGCTGACAATCTACGAGCAGTACTTC	CASGRQLTIYEQYF
-	TRBJ1-2	few	12	TRBV29-1	TGCAGCGTTGAAGGTCTGGAGTATGGCTACACCTTC	CSVEGLEYGYTF
-	TRBJ1-4	-	14	TRBV10-2	TGCGCCAGCAGTGACCGACAGGTTAATGAAAAACTGTTTTTT	CASSDRQVNEKLFF
TRBD1	TRBJ1-2	-	13	TRBV11-2	TGTGCCAGCAGCCCGACAGGGAACTATGGCTACACCTTC	CASSPTGNYGYTF
-	TRBJ2-5	few	12	TRBV7-6	TGTGCCAGCAGCTTCGGCCGGGAGCATAAGTACTTC	CASSFGREHKYF
-	TRBJ1-3	-	16	TRBV7-8	TGTGCCAGCCGGGAAAGAGACAGTTCGGGCGGGGTCACCATATATTTT	CASRERDSSGGVTIYF
TRBD2	TRBJ2-1	-	14	TRBV6-5	TGTGCCAGCAAGCGACTAGCGGGAGTTGGTGAGCAGTTCTTC	CASKRLAGVGEQFF
-	TRBJ2-3	few	12	TRBV11-1	TGTGCCAGCAGCCTACGCACAGATACGCAGTATTTT	CASSLRTDTQYF
TRBD2	TRBJ2-1	-	16	TRBV5-1	TGCGCCAGCAGCTCATCGAGACTAGCGGGAACGGGTGAGCAGTTCTTC	CASSSSRLAGTGEQFF
-	TRBJ2-1	-	15	TRBV18	TGTGCCAGCTCACCAGTGGCAGGGGACCCCCATGAGCAGTTCTTC	CASSPVAGDPHEQFF
-	TRBJ1-2	few	14	TRBV7-9	TGTGCCAGCAGCTGGTCAGGGGCTAACTATGGCTACACCTTC	CASSWSGANYGYTF
-	TRBJ1-4	-	13	TRBV6-6	TGTGCCAGCAGCGGGGGGTATGCTGAAAAACTGTTTTTT	CASSGGYAEKLFF
TRBD2	TRBJ2-5	few	15	TRBV7-2	TGTGCCAGCAGCTTAGCGCGAGGTAGCGGGGGCACCCAGTACTTC	CASSLARGSGGTQYF